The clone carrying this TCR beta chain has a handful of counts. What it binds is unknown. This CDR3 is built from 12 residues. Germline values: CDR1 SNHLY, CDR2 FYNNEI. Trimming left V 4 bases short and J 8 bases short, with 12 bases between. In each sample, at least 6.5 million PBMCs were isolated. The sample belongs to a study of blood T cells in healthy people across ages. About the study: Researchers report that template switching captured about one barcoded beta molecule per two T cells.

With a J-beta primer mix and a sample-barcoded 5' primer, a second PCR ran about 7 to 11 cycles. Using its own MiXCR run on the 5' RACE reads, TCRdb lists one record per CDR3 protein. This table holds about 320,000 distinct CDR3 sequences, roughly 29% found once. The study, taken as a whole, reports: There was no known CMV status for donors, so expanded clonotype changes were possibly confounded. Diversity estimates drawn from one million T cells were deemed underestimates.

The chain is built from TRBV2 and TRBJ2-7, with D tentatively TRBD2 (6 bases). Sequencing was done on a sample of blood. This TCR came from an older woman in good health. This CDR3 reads CASSGSREKQYF. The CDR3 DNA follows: TGTGCCAGCAGTGGCTCCCGGGAGAAGCAGTACTTC.